A single sample gave rise to the 4 T cell receptor beta chains below, sequenced in a study of shared clonotypes between healthy human individuals. Assay: immunoSEQ multiplex PCR; the TCRdb copy retains only in-frame clones and omits some. The sample yields 2,500,000 or so clones, approximately 90% seen once. The sequenced material came from naive CD4+ T cells from PBMCs. This sample's subset: CD45RA+ positively selected. The source is a man aged 18 to 29 in good health. Some clones in this sample may be carry-over from other donors' samples.

Worth noting for this clone: A much larger clonotype is one base distant, so this may be a read error. The sample has other DNA sequences that encode this CDR3 too. The chain joins TRBV7-3 to TRBJ1-1; unclear D gene. Trimming pared 2 bases from V and 1 base from J, leaving 5 bases between. CDR1 is SGHTA, CDR2 FQGTGA, per germline. The CDR3 spans 13 residues. The CDR3 sequence: CASSLGQNTEAFF. CDR3 nucleotide sequence: TGTGCCAGCAGCTTAGGGCAGAACACTGAAGCTTTCTTT.

The genes are TRBV6-5 and TRBJ2-1; TRBD1 matches at 7 bases. V gave up 6 bases and J gave up 9 bases; unmatched junction bases: 11. CDR3 length: 14 amino acids. CDR1 and CDR2 from the germline V gene are MNHEY and SVGAGI. CDR3 sequence reads: CASSRDSPNGEQFF. CDR3 DNA sequence: TGTGCCAGCAGCCGGGACAGCCCTAACGGTGAGCAGTTCTTC.

The chain uses TRBV28 and TRBJ1-1, with D tentatively TRBD1 (5 bases). Germline loops: CDR1 MDHEN, CDR2 SYDVKM. Trimming pared 5 bases from V and 4 bases from J, leaving 17 bases between. The CDR3 runs to 15 residues. The CDR3 loop reads CASSPWGGGVTEAFF. In DNA, the CDR3 is TGTGCCAGCAGTCCCTGGGGGGGAGGGGTCACTGAAGCTTTCTTT.

This clone was observed once. The rearrangement uses TRBV5-3 and TRBJ1-2; possibly TRBD1 for D (6 bases). TRBV5-3 is an ORF, and what it does is uncertain. V lost 6 bases, J lost 9 bases, and 18 bases lay in between. CDR3 length: 13 amino acids. The CDR3 sequence is CARIRGEQGSYTF. CDR3 nucleotides: TGTGCCAGAATCCGCGGGGAGCAGGGGAGCTACACCTTC.